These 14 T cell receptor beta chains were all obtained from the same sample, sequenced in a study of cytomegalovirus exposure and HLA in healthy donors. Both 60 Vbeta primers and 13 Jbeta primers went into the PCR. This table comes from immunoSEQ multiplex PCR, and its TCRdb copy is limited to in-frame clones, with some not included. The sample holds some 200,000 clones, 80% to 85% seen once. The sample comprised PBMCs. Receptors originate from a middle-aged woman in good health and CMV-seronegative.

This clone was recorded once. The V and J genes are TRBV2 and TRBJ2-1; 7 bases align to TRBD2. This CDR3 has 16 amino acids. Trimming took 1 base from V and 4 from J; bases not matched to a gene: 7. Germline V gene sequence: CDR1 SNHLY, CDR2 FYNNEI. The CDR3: CASSEVTSARYNEQFF. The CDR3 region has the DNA TGTGCCAGCAGTGAAGTAACTAGCGCTCGGTACAATGAGCAGTTCTTC.

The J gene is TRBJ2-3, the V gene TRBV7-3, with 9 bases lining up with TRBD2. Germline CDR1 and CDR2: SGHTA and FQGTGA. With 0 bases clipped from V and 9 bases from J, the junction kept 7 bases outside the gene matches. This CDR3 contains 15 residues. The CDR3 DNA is TGTGCCAGCAGCTTAACGCGGGAGGGCCACGAGACGCAGTATTTT. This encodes CASSLTREGHETQYF.

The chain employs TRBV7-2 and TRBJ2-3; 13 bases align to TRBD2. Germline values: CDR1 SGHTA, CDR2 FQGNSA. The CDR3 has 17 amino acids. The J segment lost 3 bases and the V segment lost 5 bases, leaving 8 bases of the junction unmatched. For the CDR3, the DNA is TGTGCCAGCAGCGTCCGACTAGCGGGAGGAGCGACAGATACGCAGTATTTT. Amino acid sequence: CASSVRLAGGATDTQYF.

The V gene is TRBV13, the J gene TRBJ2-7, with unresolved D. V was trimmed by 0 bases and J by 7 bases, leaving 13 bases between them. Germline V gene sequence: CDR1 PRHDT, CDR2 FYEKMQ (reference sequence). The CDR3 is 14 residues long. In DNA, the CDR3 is TGTGCCAGCAGCTTAGGGGAGATAGCATGGGAGCAGTACTTC. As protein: CASSLGEIAWEQYF.

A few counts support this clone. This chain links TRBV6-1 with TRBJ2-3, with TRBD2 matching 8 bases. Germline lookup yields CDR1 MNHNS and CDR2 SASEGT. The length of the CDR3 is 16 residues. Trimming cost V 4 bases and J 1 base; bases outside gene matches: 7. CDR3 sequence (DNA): TGTGCCAGCAGTGGGTATTATAGCGGGGGCACAGATACGCAGTATTTT. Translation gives CASSGYYSGGTDTQYF.

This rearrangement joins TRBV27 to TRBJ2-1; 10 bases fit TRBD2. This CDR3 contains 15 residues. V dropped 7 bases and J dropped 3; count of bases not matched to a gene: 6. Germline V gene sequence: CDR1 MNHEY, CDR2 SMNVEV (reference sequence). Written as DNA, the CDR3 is TGTGCCAGCAATGTAGCGGGAGGATTCTACAATGAGCAGTTCTTC. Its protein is CASNVAGGFYNEQFF.

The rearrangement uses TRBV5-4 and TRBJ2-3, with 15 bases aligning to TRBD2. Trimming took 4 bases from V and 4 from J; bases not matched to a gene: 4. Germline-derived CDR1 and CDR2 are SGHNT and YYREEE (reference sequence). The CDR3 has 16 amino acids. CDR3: CASSPGLAGGADTQYF. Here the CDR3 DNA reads TGTGCCAGCAGCCCGGGACTAGCGGGAGGTGCAGATACGCAGTATTTT. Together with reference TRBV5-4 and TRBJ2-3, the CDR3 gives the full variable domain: ETGVTQSPTHLIKTRGQQVTLRCSSQSGHNTVSWYQQALGQGPQFIFQYYREEENGRGNFPPRFSGLQFPNYSSELNVNALELDDSALYLCASSPGLAGGADTQYFGPGTRLTVL.

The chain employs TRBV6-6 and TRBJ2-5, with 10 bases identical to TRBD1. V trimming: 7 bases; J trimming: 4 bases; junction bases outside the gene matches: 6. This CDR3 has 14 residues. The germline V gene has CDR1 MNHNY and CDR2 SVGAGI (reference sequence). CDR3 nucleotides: TGTGCCAGCAACCTTCGGACAGGGGGAGAGACCCAGTACTTC. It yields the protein CASNLRTGGETQYF.

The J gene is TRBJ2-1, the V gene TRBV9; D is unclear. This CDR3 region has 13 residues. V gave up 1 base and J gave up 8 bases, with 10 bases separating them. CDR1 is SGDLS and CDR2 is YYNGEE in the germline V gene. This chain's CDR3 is CASSVPHRDEQFF. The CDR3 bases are TGTGCCAGCAGCGTACCCCACCGGGATGAGCAGTTCTTC.

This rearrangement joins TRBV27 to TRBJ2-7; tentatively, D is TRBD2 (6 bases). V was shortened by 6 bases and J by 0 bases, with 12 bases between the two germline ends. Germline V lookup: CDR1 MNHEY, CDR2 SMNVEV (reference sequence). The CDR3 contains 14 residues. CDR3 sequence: CASRPAGTSYEQYF. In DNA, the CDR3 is TGTGCCAGCAGACCCGCGGGGACCTCCTACGAGCAGTACTTC.

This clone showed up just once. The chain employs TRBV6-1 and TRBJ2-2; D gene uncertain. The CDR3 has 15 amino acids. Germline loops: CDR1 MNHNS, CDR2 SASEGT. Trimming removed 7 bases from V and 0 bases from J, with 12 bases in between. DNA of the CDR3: TGTGCCAGCACAGAGTATGGAGCGAACACCGGGGAGCTGTTTTTT. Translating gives CASTEYGANTGELFF.

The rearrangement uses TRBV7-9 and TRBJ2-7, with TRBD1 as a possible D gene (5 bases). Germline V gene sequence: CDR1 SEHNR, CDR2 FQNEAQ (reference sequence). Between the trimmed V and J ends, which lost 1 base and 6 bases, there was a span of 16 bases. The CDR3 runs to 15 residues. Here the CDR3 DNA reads TGTGCCAGCAGCTTAGTAGGTCAGGGCGATCCCGAGCAGTACTTC. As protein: CASSLVGQGDPEQYF. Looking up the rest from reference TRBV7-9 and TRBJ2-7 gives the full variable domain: DTGVSQNPRHKITKRGQNVTFRCDPISEHNRLYWYRQTLGQGPEFLTYFQNEAQLEKSRLLSDRFSAERPKGSFSTLEIQRTEQGDSAMYLCASSLVGQGDPEQYFGPGTRLTVT.

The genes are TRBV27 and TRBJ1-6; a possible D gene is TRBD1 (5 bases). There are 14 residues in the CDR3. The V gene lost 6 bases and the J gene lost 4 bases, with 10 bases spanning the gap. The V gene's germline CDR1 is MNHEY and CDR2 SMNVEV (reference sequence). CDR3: CASRPRQYNSPLHF. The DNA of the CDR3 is TGTGCCAGCAGGCCTCGACAGTATAATTCACCCCTCCACTTT.

CDR3 DNA: TGTGCCAGCAGCTTAGTACAGGGGCGAGCGGTCCTGTTTTTT. Protein sequence: CASSLVQGRAVLFF. This chain connects TRBV7-2 to TRBJ2-2; TRBD1 agrees at 7 bases. Germline V gene lookup returns CDR1 SGHTA and CDR2 FQGNSA. This CDR3 comprises 14 residues. V was pared by 1 base and J by 14 bases, with 10 bases of the junction left unmatched.